The TCR beta chain described here comes from a study of response to subunit inactivated influenza vaccine. Study-level findings and limits: Only a handful of new T cells, the authors suggested, are recruited with each seasonal influenza vaccination.

Comment on this clonotype: Its antigen is currently unknown.

There are 13 residues in the CDR3. Germline loops: CDR1 SGHRS, CDR2 YFSETQ. The V and J ends lost 3 bases and 4 bases, in that order; junction bases with no gene match: 4. One entry per CDR3 protein, called by TCRdb with MiXCR from the RT-PCR reads. The table shows roughly 790,000 distinct CDR3 sequences, with around 20% occurring only once. The receptor was derived from a man aged 50 to 59 who received an inactivated influenza vaccine. This chain links TRBV5-1 with TRBJ2-7; 7 positions match TRBD1. The starting material was PBMCs from blood, obtained 5 to 6 days after vaccination. In DNA form, the CDR3 reads TGCGCCAGCAGCTGGACAGGTCCTTACGAGCAGTACTTC. As protein: CASSWTGPYEQYF.